These 24 T cell receptor beta chains came from one sample sequenced in a study of beta chain features in type 1 diabetes listed by TCRdb under 2018. What the research found in general, with its limitations: In all four CD4+ subsets, TCRB CDR3 length was moderately but significantly shorter in type 1 diabetes patients.

The antigens these receptors bind are not known. Library creation used the immunoSEQ multiplex PCR assay. The entire isolated RNA was reverse transcribed using the High Capacity cDNA Reverse Transcription Kit, and thus expressed TCRB transcripts were sequenced. TCRdb's version of the immuneACCESS table is confined to in-frame rearrangements and falls short of the full clone set. An unresolved V gene accounts for under half of the shortfall where checked; the remainder is of unknown origin. This sample holds more than 95,000 clones; 15% to 20% were observed only once. About 2.4% of the sample is in the top ten clones. Sequences were obtained from central memory CD4+ T cells from blood. The origin of the receptors is a man aged 18 to 29 with type 1 diabetes.

The chain carries TRBV5-1 and TRBJ2-5; D not resolved. Germline V gene sequence: CDR1 SGHRS, CDR2 YFSETQ. The CDR3 runs to 13 residues. V lost 0 bases to trimming and J lost 5 bases, with 8 bases between them. The CDR3 sequence is CASSLGRRETQYF. The CDR3 DNA reads TGCGCCAGCAGCTTGGGCCGAAGGGAGACCCAGTACTTC.

This clone has a count of ten or more. The chain is built from TRBV11-2 and TRBJ2-3; 8 bases line up with TRBD2. Germline CDR1 SGHAT, CDR2 FQNNGV. V trimming: 2 bases; J trimming: 11 bases; junction bases outside the gene matches: 6. The CDR3 contains 13 residues. CDR3 sequence (DNA): TGTGCCAGCAGCTTAAACGAGGCGGGAGGGCAGTATTTT. It is translated as CASSLNEAGGQYF.

This clone occurred a few times. The chain couples TRBV4-3 to TRBJ2-7; no clear D gene. This CDR3 is built from 13 residues. In germline, CDR1 is LGHNA, CDR2 YSLEER. The V end was cut by 0 bases, the J end by 6 bases, with 9 bases between. This CDR3 reads CASSQEQTAEQYF. CDR3 bases: TGCGCCAGCAGCCAAGAGCAAACCGCCGAGCAGTACTTC.

This clone was counted a few times. The chain joins TRBV28 to TRBJ2-5; TRBD1 is a possible D gene (6 bases). Judging by the DNA end, TRBJ2-7 fits better; the J call may be wrong. Per the germline V gene, CDR1 is MDHEN and CDR2 is SYDVKM. CDR3 length: 12 residues. CDR3 protein: CATGRGGYEQYF. The CDR3 DNA reads as TGTGCCACGGGGAGAGGGGGATACGAGCAGTACTTC.

This sequence joins TRBV7-9 and TRBJ1-2; no firm D call. V dropped 0 bases and J dropped 0 bases, with 2 bases sitting between them. The CDR3 is 13 amino acids. Germline loops: CDR1 SEHNR, CDR2 FQNEAQ (reference sequence). The CDR3 bases are TGTGCCAGCAGCTTAGCCGCTAACTATGGCTACACCTTC. Its protein product is CASSLAANYGYTF.

This clone turned up a few times. The rearrangement joins TRBV25-1 to TRBJ2-3; TRBD2 is a possible D gene (5 bases). Trimming took off 7 bases at V and 7 bases at J, with 12 bases between the two ends. CDR1 MGHDK and CDR2 SYGVNS come from the germline V gene. This CDR3 region has 12 residues. Here the CDR3 reads CASTGNRNTQYF. CDR3 bases: TGTGCCAGCACCGGGAATCGAAATACGCAGTATTTT.

This sequence joins TRBV6-5 and TRBJ2-7; D is possibly TRBD2 (6 bases). CDR1 and CDR2 from the germline V gene are MNHEY and SVGAGI. The ends were cut back, 0 bases at V and 5 bases at J, with 11 bases in the middle. The CDR3 runs to 14 residues. CDR3 coding DNA: TGTGCCAGCAGTTACTCAGGGAGGAGAAACGAGCAGTACTTC. Its translation is CASSYSGRRNEQYF.

Note on this clone: Other DNA sequences from this sample encode an identical CDR3 as well. Here the CDR3 reads CASSQAPVNEQFF. The CDR3, as DNA: TGCGCCAGCAGCCAAGCCCCGGTCAATGAGCAGTTCTTC. The J gene is TRBJ2-1, the V gene TRBV4-1; no definite D call. This CDR3 is built from 13 residues. In germline, CDR1 is MGHRA, CDR2 YSYEKL. The V gene lost 1 base and the J gene lost 6 bases, with 7 bases spanning the gap.

This clone turned up a few times. The genes are TRBV18 and TRBJ2-1; 11 bases are a match to TRBD2. Germline trimming cut 0 bases from V and 4 bases from J; bases unmatched to any gene: 5. Germline CDR1 is KGHSH and CDR2 is LQKENI. CDR3 length: 17 amino acids. This CDR3 is CASSPPSSSGRYNEQFF. In DNA form, the CDR3 reads TGTGCCAGCTCACCACCCAGTTCTAGCGGGAGGTACAATGAGCAGTTCTTC.

This clone has just a few counts. The chain couples TRBV5-4 to TRBJ2-3, with no clear D. This CDR3 is 13 amino acids long. Germline assignment: CDR1 SGHNT and CDR2 YYREEE (reference sequence). Trimming left V 2 bases short and J 2 bases short, with 6 bases between. In DNA form, the CDR3 reads TGTGCCAGCAGCTTTCTGGCCACAGATACGCAGTATTTT. Its translation: CASSFLATDTQYF.

The chain is built from TRBV30 and TRBJ1-1, with unresolved D. The V end lost 7 bases, the J end lost 2 bases, and 11 bases lay between the germline ends. The CDR3 is made up of 12 amino acids. Germline loops: CDR1 GTSNPN, CDR2 SVGIG (reference sequence). The CDR3 loop reads CASSGFNTEAFF. For the CDR3, the DNA is TGTGCCTCCAGCGGCTTCAACACTGAAGCTTTCTTT.

The V and J genes are TRBV30 and TRBJ2-3, with D uncertain. CDR1 is GTSNPN, CDR2 SVGIG, per germline (reference sequence). The CDR3 is 16 amino acids. V was clipped by 7 bases and J by 1 base, with 21 bases between them. The CDR3 DNA reads as TGTGCCTCCCGGCCGGTCAGTGGCGGCCGCACAGATACGCAGTATTTT. Its translation: CASRPVSGGRTDTQYF.

This chain connects TRBV30 to TRBJ1-4; a possible D gene is TRBD1 (5 bases). Germline-derived CDR1 and CDR2 are GTSNPN and SVGIG (reference sequence). This CDR3 has 16 amino acids. The ends were cut back, 0 bases at V and 3 bases at J, with 14 bases in the middle. CDR3 coding DNA: TGTGCCTGGAGTGTACCGCGGGGGTTAGCTAATGAAAAACTGTTTTTT. This translates into CAWSVPRGLANEKLFF.

The chain has TRBV19 and TRBJ2-4, with no clear D. The CDR3 has 15 amino acids. Germline assignment: CDR1 LNHDA and CDR2 SQIVND (reference sequence). Trimming stripped 3 bases from V and 3 bases from J, with 12 bases between. CDR3 residues: CASSISGGSKNIQYF. The CDR3 DNA reads TGTGCCAGTAGTATCAGTGGCGGCAGCAAAAACATTCAGTACTTC.

J is TRBJ2-1 and V is TRBV4-1; the D gene is possibly TRBD2 (6 bases). This CDR3 has 17 residues. V was pared by 4 bases and J by 0 bases, with 16 bases between. CDR1 is MGHRA and CDR2 is YSYEKL in the germline V gene. The CDR3 nucleotides read TGCGCCAGCAGCCCCCGAACGCGGGAAAGCTCCTACAATGAGCAGTTCTTC. This sequence encodes CASSPRTRESSYNEQFF.

The chain joins TRBV2 to TRBJ2-7; 7 nucleotides match TRBD1. Germline CDR1 reads SNHLY; CDR2 reads FYNNEI. The CDR3 contains 13 residues. J gave up 3 bases and V 5 bases, and 4 bases lay outside the gene matches. CDR3 coding DNA: TGTGCCAGCAGTCCAGGACAGGTCTACGAGCAGTACTTC. This codes for CASSPGQVYEQYF.

As DNA, the CDR3 is TGTGCCAGCAGCTTAACCGGGACAGCTACTGAAGCTTTCTTT. It encodes CASSLTGTATEAFF. The chain carries TRBV7-2 and TRBJ1-1; 7 positions match TRBD1. Germline lookup yields CDR1 SGHTA and CDR2 FQGNSA. The CDR3 loop spans 14 amino acids. V was pared by 2 bases and J by 5 bases, with 5 bases of the junction left unmatched.

As regards this clone: The sample has other DNA sequences that encode this CDR3 too. J is TRBJ1-5 and V is TRBV6-5; no clear D gene. V lost 2 bases and J lost 1, with 6 bases in between. Looked up from germline, CDR1 is MNHEY and CDR2 is SVGAGI. The CDR3 runs to 14 residues. As DNA, the CDR3 is TGTGCCAGCAGTTACGGTCAGAGCAATCAGCCCCAGCATTTT. Amino acids: CASSYGQSNQPQHF.

The rearrangement joins TRBV27 to TRBJ2-7; 9 positions agree with TRBD1. The CDR3 has 14 residues. Losses at the gene ends were 4 bases for V and 0 bases for J; bases not matched to a gene: 1. Germline CDR1 MNHEY, CDR2 SMNVEV (reference sequence). The CDR3 protein is CASSWGQGSYEQYF. CDR3 nucleotide sequence: TGTGCCAGCAGTTGGGGACAGGGCTCCTACGAGCAGTACTTC.

With respect to this clone: Other DNA sequences within the sample encode an identical CDR3. The chain has TRBV15 and TRBJ2-4; possibly TRBD2 for D (7 bases). The germline CDR1 and CDR2 sequences are LNHNV and YYDKDF (reference sequence). V was cut by 0 bases and J by 1 base, with 10 bases left in between. The CDR3 is made up of 16 amino acids. CDR3 sequence (DNA): TGTGCCACCAGCAGAGATGGGGGGGCGGCCAAAAACATTCAGTACTTC. This translates into CATSRDGGAAKNIQYF.

The chain combines TRBV7-9 with TRBJ2-3, with unresolved D. This CDR3 has 14 amino acids. Trimming removed 2 bases at V and 0 bases at J, with 6 bases between. Germline CDR1 reads SEHNR; CDR2 reads FQNEAQ (reference sequence). In nucleotides, the CDR3 is TGTGCCAGCAGCTTATCAGCTAGCACAGATACGCAGTATTTT. The encoded protein is CASSLSASTDTQYF.

This clone was seen a handful of times. The chain carries TRBV30 and TRBJ2-1; 13 bases map to TRBD2. The V and J ends lost 3 bases and 7 bases, in that order; junction bases with no gene match: 0. The CDR3 length is 13 residues. CDR1 GTSNPN and CDR2 SVGIG come from the germline V gene (reference sequence). CDR3 loop: CAWRTSGRNEQFF. DNA of the CDR3: TGTGCCTGGAGGACTAGCGGGAGGAATGAGCAGTTCTTC.

This clone was recorded a few times. The chain combines TRBV28 with TRBJ2-6; D is undetermined. Between the trimmed V and J ends, which lost 3 bases and 9 bases, there was a span of 6 bases. Germline V gene lookup returns CDR1 MDHEN and CDR2 SYDVKM. CDR3 length equals 12 residues. The CDR3 DNA is TGTGCCAGCAGTTTCCCGGGCAACGTCCTGACTTTC. As protein: CASSFPGNVLTF. Full variable domain (missing parts from reference TRBV28 and TRBJ2-6): DVKVTQSSRYLVKRTGEKVFLECVQDMDHENMFWYRQDPGLGLRLIYFSYDVKMKEKGDIPEGYSVSREKKERFSLILESASTNQTSMYLCASSFPGNVLTFGAGSRLTVL.

As regards this clone: This may come from a read error, since a much larger clone is one base off. The chain joins TRBV7-3 to TRBJ2-5, with D unresolved. Per the germline V gene, CDR1 is SGHTA and CDR2 is FQGTGA. The ends were cut back, 2 bases at V and 0 bases at J, with 1 base in the middle. The CDR3 totals 12 residues. CDR3 DNA: TGTGCCAGCAGCTTAGACCAAGAGACCCAGTACTTC. As protein: CASSLDQETQYF.